The 17 T cell receptor beta chains in this list originate from one sample, sequenced in a study of blood T cell repertoires in COVID-19. Clones were sequenced by immunoSEQ multiplex PCR, and TCRdb holds only the in-frame ones, with some missing. The sample contains roughly 38,000 clones, roughly 89% of which appear only once. The sequencing sample was made of peripheral blood. These receptors were collected from a man aged 60 to 69 with active or convalescent COVID-19.

The rearrangement uses TRBV6-5 and TRBJ1-2, with D possibly TRBD1 on 6 matching bases. V was shortened by 2 bases and J by 4 bases, with 8 bases between the two germline ends. The CDR3 loop spans 13 amino acids. CDR1 and CDR2 from the germline V gene are MNHEY and SVGAGI. DNA for the CDR3: TGTGCCAGCAGTTACGAGACAGGCTATGGCTACACCTTC. This encodes CASSYETGYGYTF.

The V and J genes are TRBV19 and TRBJ2-3, with 8 bases identical to TRBD2. The CDR3 sequence is 16 residues long. Germline V gene data show CDR1 as LNHDA and CDR2 as SQIVND (reference sequence). Germline trimming cut 3 bases from V and 1 base from J; bases unmatched to any gene: 6. The CDR3 region is CASSISGAGGTDTQYF. DNA for the CDR3: TGTGCCAGTAGTATTTCAGGAGCGGGAGGCACAGATACGCAGTATTTT. Drawing the rest from reference TRBV19 and TRBJ2-3, the complete variable domain is DGGITQSPKYLFRKEGQNVTLSCEQNLNHDAMYWYRQDPGQGLRLIYYSQIVNDFQKGDIAEGYSVSREKKESFPLTVTSAQKNPTAFYLCASSISGAGGTDTQYFGPGTRLTVL.

The chain links TRBV4-3 to TRBJ2-5, with D possibly TRBD2 on 6 matching bases. Germline loops: CDR1 LGHNA, CDR2 YSLEER. V lost 2 bases to trimming and J lost 4 bases, with 23 bases between them. The CDR3 runs to 18 residues. The CDR3 nucleotides are TGCGCCAGCAGCCAATCACCACCGGGCGGCGGGATGAGAGAGACCCAGTACTTC. Protein: CASSQSPPGGGMRETQYF.

The chain combines TRBV28 with TRBJ2-7; unclear D gene. V lost 3 bases and J lost 2, with 11 bases in between. CDR3 length: 14 residues. Per the germline V gene, CDR1 is MDHEN and CDR2 is SYDVKM. The CDR3: CASSLLVGAYEQYF. The CDR3 DNA follows: TGTGCCAGCAGTTTGTTGGTCGGAGCCTACGAGCAGTACTTC.

This rearrangement joins TRBV21-1 to TRBJ2-2; the DNA was not used to check the table's D call, TRBD2. TRBV21-1 has pseudogene status. The CDR3 runs to 17 residues. This chain's CDR3 is CASSATSGATNTGELFF. As DNA, the CDR3 is TGTGCCAGCAGCGCAACTAGCGGGGCTACGAACACCGGGGAGCTGTTTTTT.

V gene TRBV7-2 combines with J gene TRBJ2-3, with TRBD1 as a possible D gene (6 bases). Germline lookup yields CDR1 SGHTA and CDR2 FQGNSA. The CDR3 is 15 residues long. V was pared by 5 bases and J by 4 bases, with 16 bases between. The CDR3 is CASSPQHSGADTQYF. DNA for the CDR3: TGTGCCAGCAGCCCCCAGCACTCAGGGGCAGATACGCAGTATTTT.

The rearrangement uses TRBV12-3 or TRBV12-4 and TRBJ1-1; D is unresolved. The V end was cut by 7 bases, the J end by 5 bases, with 8 bases between. This CDR3 has 11 amino acids. CDR3 protein: CASTSGTEAFF. CDR3 nucleotide sequence: TGTGCCAGCACCTCGGGAACTGAAGCTTTCTTT.

V and J are TRBV6-6 and TRBJ1-5; 9 positions match TRBD1. Germline V gene lookup returns CDR1 MNHNY and CDR2 SVGAGI (reference sequence). V dropped 6 bases and J dropped 5; count of bases not matched to a gene: 5. This CDR3 region has 14 residues. This CDR3 is CASRPQGAYQPQHF. The CDR3 DNA reads TGTGCCAGCAGGCCACAGGGGGCGTATCAGCCCCAGCATTTT.

The count of this clone is one. V is TRBV7-2 and J is TRBJ2-7; 8 bases line up with TRBD2. The V gene end was trimmed by 7 bases and the J gene end by 0 bases; junction bases not matched to a gene: 8. CDR1 SGHTA and CDR2 FQGNSA come from the germline V gene. The CDR3 covers 15 residues. DNA for the CDR3: TGTGCCAGCACCCCTAGCGGGTCATCCTCCTACGAGCAGTACTTC. Amino acid sequence: CASTPSGSSSYEQYF.

The chain carries TRBV18 and TRBJ2-1; weak D call: TRBD2 (8 bases). Per germline, CDR1 KGHSH and CDR2 LQKENI. This CDR3 comprises 14 residues. Trimming removed 3 bases from V and 10 bases from J, with 16 bases in between. The CDR3 sequence is CASSPSGTEREQFF. CDR3 coding DNA: TGTGCCAGCTCACCTAGCGGGACAGAGAGAGAGCAGTTCTTC. Combining the CDR3 with reference TRBV18 and TRBJ2-1 gives the whole variable domain NAGVMQNPRHLVRRRGQEARLRCSPMKGHSHVYWYRQLPEEGLKFMVYLQKENIIDESGMPKERFSAEFPKEGPSILRIQQVVRGDSAAYFCASSPSGTEREQFFGPGTRLTVL.

This chain connects TRBV18 to TRBJ2-5, with D perhaps matching TRBD2 (6 bases). The germline CDR1 and CDR2 sequences are KGHSH and LQKENI. With 1 base removed from V and 3 bases from J, the gap between germline ends came to 15 bases. CDR3 length equals 16 residues. The DNA for the CDR3 is TGTGCCAGCTCACCACGTGAAGCGGGCCCGGAAGAGACCCAGTACTTC. As protein: CASSPREAGPEETQYF. Full variable domain (remainder filled in from reference TRBV18 and TRBJ2-5): NAGVMQNPRHLVRRRGQEARLRCSPMKGHSHVYWYRQLPEEGLKFMVYLQKENIIDESGMPKERFSAEFPKEGPSILRIQQVVRGDSAAYFCASSPREAGPEETQYFGPGTRLLVL.

The chain is built from TRBV7-9 and TRBJ2-5; D is possibly TRBD1 (5 bases). This CDR3 is built from 13 residues. The V end lost 3 bases, the J end lost 4 bases, and 9 bases lay between the germline ends. Germline lookup yields CDR1 SEHNR and CDR2 FQNEAQ (reference sequence). CDR3 protein: CASSFSQGETQYF. The CDR3 DNA is TGTGCCAGCAGCTTTTCCCAGGGAGAGACCCAGTACTTC. Drawing the rest from reference TRBV7-9 and TRBJ2-5, the complete variable domain is DTGVSQNPRHKITKRGQNVTFRCDPISEHNRLYWYRQTLGQGPEFLTYFQNEAQLEKSRLLSDRFSAERPKGSFSTLEIQRTEQGDSAMYLCASSFSQGETQYFGPGTRLLVL.

The gene calls are TRBV6-5 and TRBJ1-5; 7 bases are shared with TRBD1. With V trimmed by 8 bases and J by 4 bases, 11 bases remained unmatched. There are 15 residues in the CDR3. Germline CDR1 MNHEY, CDR2 SVGAGI. Here the CDR3 DNA reads TGTGCCAGCCTGATAAGCCCGGGACAGAATCAGCCCCAGCATTTT. It encodes CASLISPGQNQPQHF.

This clone was detected only once. This chain connects TRBV28 to TRBJ2-3, with D possibly being TRBD2 (6 bases). This CDR3 is built from 17 residues. Germline V gives CDR1 MDHEN, CDR2 SYDVKM. Trimming left V 1 base short and J 0 bases short, with 14 bases between. CDR3 DNA sequence: TGTGCCAGCAGTTTATCTGGCCTCGGGAGTAGCACAGATACGCAGTATTTT. Translation: CASSLSGLGSSTDTQYF.

DNA for the CDR3: TGTGCCAGCACCGCAGCGGGAGGAGGCAATGAGCAGTTCTTC. It is translated as CASTAAGGGNEQFF. The chain uses TRBV28 and TRBJ2-1; 9 bases line up with TRBD2. The CDR3 contains 14 residues. Looked up from germline, CDR1 is MDHEN and CDR2 is SYDVKM. V shed 7 bases, J shed 6 bases, and the junction held 7 bases outside the gene matches.

This clone occurred once. The V and J genes are TRBV30 and TRBJ2-7; D is unclear. Germline V gene data show CDR1 as GTSNPN and CDR2 as SVGIG (reference sequence). Trimming removed 3 bases from V and 4 bases from J, with 22 bases in between. The CDR3 runs to 16 residues. CDR3 sequence: CAWSLHGLVSAYEQYF. The CDR3 nucleotides read TGTGCCTGGAGCCTCCACGGGTTAGTCTCTGCGTACGAGCAGTACTTC. Drawing the rest from reference TRBV30 and TRBJ2-7, the complete variable domain is SQTIHQWPATLVQPVGSPLSLECTVEGTSNPNLYWYRQAAGRGLQLLFYSVGIGQISSEVPQNLSASRPQDRQFILSSKKLLLSDSGFYLCAWSLHGLVSAYEQYFGPGTRLTVT.

The chain combines TRBV6-1 with TRBJ1-5; perhaps TRBD1 as D (5 bases). Germline CDR1 and CDR2: MNHNS and SASEGT. The CDR3 has 19 residues. Trimming pared 2 bases from V and 1 base from J, leaving 21 bases between. CDR3 sequence reads: CASSENREWGLGSNQPQHF. The CDR3, as DNA: TGTGCCAGCAGTGAAAATAGAGAGTGGGGACTGGGGAGCAATCAGCCCCAGCATTTT.